Shown below are 28 T cell receptor beta chains from a single sample sequenced in a study of technical replicates of blood from four donors. Assay: immunoSEQ multiplex PCR; the TCRdb copy retains only in-frame clones and omits some. The table lists around 97,000 clones, just under 95% of them singletons. Input material: T cells isolated from PBMCs. The receptors stem from a human donor in good health.

V and J are TRBV13 and TRBJ2-5; D is ambiguous. V was pared by 5 bases and J by 5 bases, with 12 bases between. The CDR3 has 13 residues. Germline CDR1 and CDR2: PRHDT and FYEKMQ (reference sequence). This CDR3 is CASSPYSAETQYF. The CDR3 region has the DNA TGTGCCAGCAGCCCATACTCTGCGGAGACCCAGTACTTC.

This chain links TRBV5-8 with TRBJ1-1; D is unclear. CDR1 is SGHTS and CDR2 is YDEGEE in the germline V gene. The CDR3 loop spans 14 amino acids. The V gene lost 4 bases and the J gene lost 4 bases, with 14 bases spanning the gap. In nucleotides, the CDR3 is TGTGCCAGCAGCCCCGGGGAATTCAGCACTGAAGCTTTCTTT. Encoded protein: CASSPGEFSTEAFF.

This rearrangement joins TRBV11-2 to TRBJ2-7; tentative D call: TRBD2 (6 bases). This CDR3 contains 15 residues. Germline CDR1 SGHAT, CDR2 FQNNGV. With 4 bases removed from V and 2 bases from J, the gap between germline ends came to 15 bases. CDR3 loop: CASSSLSGTPYEQYF. The DNA of the CDR3 is TGTGCCAGCAGCTCTCTTAGCGGAACCCCCTACGAGCAGTACTTC.

The V gene is TRBV10-3, the J gene TRBJ2-1; 7 bases align to TRBD1. The CDR3 contains 14 residues. Losses at the gene ends were 6 bases for V and 0 bases for J; bases not matched to a gene: 2. CDR1 ENHRY and CDR2 SYGVKD come from the germline V gene. The CDR3 here is CAIRGQSSYNEQFF. The DNA of the CDR3 is TGTGCCATCAGGGGACAGAGCTCCTACAATGAGCAGTTCTTC.

V usage is TRBV7-3 and J usage is TRBJ2-3, with TRBD2 matching over 7 bases. Germline V gene lookup returns CDR1 SGHTA and CDR2 FQGTGA. The CDR3 length is 14 residues. V lost 5 bases to trimming and J lost 5 bases; unmatched junction nucleotides: 7. The CDR3 bases are TGTGCCAGCAGCCCCGGACTAGTTTTAGATACGCAGTATTTT. It translates to CASSPGLVLDTQYF.

The J gene is TRBJ1-4, the V gene TRBV6-5, with D perhaps TRBD1 (5 bases). Germline CDR1 is MNHEY and CDR2 is SVGAGI. The CDR3 is 14 residues long. Trimming took 8 bases from V and 10 from J, leaving 20 bases between them. Written as DNA, the CDR3 is TGTGCCAGCCGCGAGGGACGGGAGAGAGGAAAACTGTTTTTT. It translates to CASREGRERGKLFF.

This sequence joins TRBV29-1 and TRBJ1-1; TRBD1 aligns across 10 bases. CDR1 and CDR2 (germline): SQVTM, ANQGSEA. The ends lost 7 bases at V and 0 bases at J; junction bases unmatched: 5. The CDR3 length is 14 residues. DNA for the CDR3: TGCAGCGGGGACAGGGGAGGAATGAACACTGAAGCTTTCTTT. Its protein product is CSGDRGGMNTEAFF.

CDR3 DNA: TGTGCCAGCAGTGATCCGGGAGAGACCCAGTACTTC. Translating it yields CASSDPGETQYF. The J gene is TRBJ2-5, the V gene TRBV25-1; D unclear. This CDR3 is built from 12 residues. Per the germline V gene, CDR1 is MGHDK and CDR2 is SYGVNS. Deletions cut 3 bases from V and 4 bases from J, with 6 bases between.

J is TRBJ1-1 and V is TRBV7-3, with D unresolved. The CDR3 loop spans 14 amino acids. V was pared by 2 bases and J by 4 bases, with 11 bases between. Germline V CDR1 and CDR2: SGHTA, FQGTGA. DNA for the CDR3: TGTGCCAGCAGCTTAGTGGAGGGCGTCACTGAAGCTTTCTTT. It codes for CASSLVEGVTEAFF.

The V call is TRBV10-3, the J call TRBJ2-1; TRBD2 matches at 12 bases. The CDR3 has 11 amino acids. The germline gives CDR1 ENHRY, CDR2 SYGVKD. After removal of 8 bases from V and 16 bases from J, the junction contained 6 bases not matched to a gene. CDR3 DNA sequence: TGTGCCATCTCTAGCGGGAGGGCCACCTTCTTC. It encodes CAISSGRATFF.

The chain combines TRBV4-1 with TRBJ2-1; 14 nucleotides line up with TRBD2. The CDR3 has 18 amino acids. Trimming at V came to 6 bases and at J to 4 bases, leaving 11 bases not matched to a gene. From germline, CDR1 is MGHRA and CDR2 YSYEKL. CDR3 in DNA: TGCGCCAGCAGTCGAGGACTAGCGGGAGGTAGTAGGTACAATGAGCAGTTCTTC. This gives the protein CASSRGLAGGSRYNEQFF.

V gene TRBV4-2 combines with J gene TRBJ2-3, with 10 bases aligning to TRBD2. In germline, CDR1 is LGHNA, CDR2 YNFKEQ. The V gene end was trimmed by 5 bases and the J gene end by 1 base; junction bases not matched to a gene: 9. The CDR3 spans 17 residues. The CDR3 is CASSERLAGDRTDTQYF. The CDR3 DNA is TGTGCCAGCAGCGAACGGCTAGCGGGAGATCGCACAGATACGCAGTATTTT.

This sequence joins TRBV9 and TRBJ2-3, with D tentatively TRBD2 (6 bases). Germline V gives CDR1 SGDLS, CDR2 YYNGEE. V dropped 1 base and J dropped 2 bases, with 11 bases sitting between them. CDR3 length equals 15 residues. CDR3 residues: CASSVQAGNTDTQYF. CDR3 sequence (DNA): TGTGCCAGCAGCGTACAAGCGGGTAACACAGATACGCAGTATTTT.

V usage is TRBV28 and J usage is TRBJ1-2; the D is unclear. The germline V and J ends were trimmed by 2 bases and 4 bases, with 11 bases remaining between them. CDR3 length: 14 amino acids. CDR1 MDHEN and CDR2 SYDVKM come from the germline V gene. For the CDR3, the DNA is TGTGCCAGCAGTTTAGGAGACCAAGGCTATGGCTACACCTTC. Translated: CASSLGDQGYGYTF.

This clone is a singleton in its sample. The chain combines TRBV4-1 with TRBJ2-3; 7 bases line up with TRBD2. The germline CDR1 and CDR2 sequences are MGHRA and YSYEKL. The CDR3 is 16 residues long. The V gene end was trimmed by 3 bases and the J gene end by 0 bases; junction bases not matched to a gene: 6. CDR3 loop: CASSHLLAGSTDTQYF. DNA of the CDR3: TGCGCCAGCAGCCACCTTTTAGCGGGCAGCACAGATACGCAGTATTTT.

The chain links TRBV7-9 to TRBJ1-1; the match to TRBD1 covers 12 bases. Germline values: CDR1 SEHNR, CDR2 FQNEAQ (reference sequence). Trimming cost V 4 bases and J 2 bases; bases outside gene matches: 5. This CDR3 is built from 16 residues. The CDR3 DNA reads TGTGCCAGCAGCTCGGGACAGGGGGCTTATAACACTGAAGCTTTCTTT. This gives the protein CASSSGQGAYNTEAFF.

The gene calls are TRBV10-1 and TRBJ2-1; 11 nucleotides line up with TRBD2. From germline, CDR1 is WNHNN and CDR2 SYGVQD (reference sequence). This CDR3 is built from 16 residues. V lost 6 bases and J lost 3; bases outside the gene matches: 7. The CDR3 reads CASRLGLAGVYNEQFF. CDR3 coding DNA: TGCGCCAGCAGGCTAGGACTAGCGGGTGTCTACAATGAGCAGTTCTTC.

The chain is built from TRBV6-6 and TRBJ1-2, with no clear D. Trimming left V 2 bases short and J 8 bases short, with 9 bases between. Germline lookup yields CDR1 MNHNY and CDR2 SVGAGI (reference sequence). The CDR3 runs to 12 residues. CDR3 sequence (DNA): TGTGCCAGCAGTTACGCGACACAGGGCTACACCTTC. As protein: CASSYATQGYTF.

This clone has a handful of counts. The chain employs TRBV27 and TRBJ1-1; possibly TRBD1 for D (6 bases). V dropped 3 bases and J dropped 1 base, with 6 bases sitting between them. CDR3 length equals 13 residues. The germline V gene has CDR1 MNHEY and CDR2 SMNVEV (reference sequence). CDR3 region: CASSLDRNTEAFF. For the CDR3, the DNA is TGTGCCAGCAGTTTGGACAGGAACACTGAAGCTTTCTTT.

V is TRBV14 and J is TRBJ1-1; TRBD1 agrees at 8 bases. V lost 2 bases to trimming and J lost 3 bases; unmatched junction nucleotides: 2. Per germline, CDR1 SGHDN and CDR2 FVKESK. The CDR3 covers 14 residues. CDR3 DNA: TGTGCCAGCAGCCAATGGACAGGGTACACTGAAGCTTTCTTT. Translated, it gives CASSQWTGYTEAFF.

The rearrangement links TRBV29-1 to TRBJ2-6; TRBD2 might be the D (6 bases). The V and J ends lost 2 bases and 2 bases respectively, with 10 bases between them. Germline values: CDR1 SQVTM, CDR2 ANQGSEA. The CDR3 has 15 amino acids. The CDR3 nucleotides are TGCAGCGTTGAACGGGCGGGGACTGGGGCCAACGTCCTGACTTTC. Translated: CSVERAGTGANVLTF. The whole variable domain, remainder taken from reference TRBV29-1 and TRBJ2-6, is SAVISQKPSRDICQRGTSLTIQCQVDSQVTMMFWYRQQPGQSLTLIATANQGSEATYESGFVIDKFPISRPNLTFSTLTVSNMSPEDSSIYLCSVERAGTGANVLTFGAGSRLTVL.

The chain uses TRBV21-1 and TRBJ2-3; the table's D call, TRBD2, has no DNA check behind it. TRBV21-1 is termed a pseudogene. This CDR3 region has 11 residues. The CDR3: CASSLRREQYF. CDR3 sequence (DNA): TGTGCCAGCAGCCTCCGGCGGGAGCAGTATTTT.

V gene TRBV5-1 combines with J gene TRBJ2-1; 10 nucleotides line up with TRBD2. The CDR3 is 13 residues long. J lost 14 bases, V lost 2 bases, and 7 bases had no gene match. Germline V gene data show CDR1 as SGHRS and CDR2 as YFSETQ. CDR3 coding DNA: TGCGCCAGCAGCTTTACGCTAGCGGGAGAAAAGTTCTTC. Its translation is CASSFTLAGEKFF. Variable domain in full (rest from reference TRBV5-1 and TRBJ2-1): KAGVTQTPRYLIKTRGQQVTLSCSPISGHRSVSWYQQTPGQGLQFLFEYFSETQRNKGNFPGRFSGRQFSNSRSEMNVSTLELGDSALYLCASSFTLAGEKFFGPGTRLTVL.

V and J are TRBV4-3 and TRBJ2-3; the D gene is possibly TRBD2 (6 bases). V was pared by 4 bases and J by 1 base, with 12 bases between. The CDR3 contains 15 residues. Germline V gene data show CDR1 as LGHNA and CDR2 as YSLEER. The CDR3 DNA is TGCGCCAGCAGCCTGGTGGCTAGCGGCACAGATACGCAGTATTTT. It yields the protein CASSLVASGTDTQYF.

The chain joins TRBV29-1 to TRBJ2-7; TRBD2 is a possible D gene (6 bases). The germline gives CDR1 SQVTM, CDR2 ANQGSEA. The CDR3 spans 14 residues. V was trimmed by 4 bases and J by 0 bases, leaving 13 bases between them. The CDR3 sequence: CSVVGGTSSYEQYF. The CDR3 region has the DNA TGCAGCGTTGTAGGAGGGACGAGCTCCTACGAGCAGTACTTC.

This chain links TRBV19 with TRBJ2-5; maybe TRBD1 (6 bases). Germline CDR1 LNHDA, CDR2 SQIVND (reference sequence). The CDR3 is made up of 13 amino acids. V shed 4 bases and J shed 5 bases, with 11 bases lying between them. This chain's CDR3 is CASSTYRDETQYF. As DNA, the CDR3 is TGTGCCAGTAGTACCTACAGGGACGAGACCCAGTACTTC.

This rearrangement joins TRBV4-1 to TRBJ2-2, with 8 bases identical to TRBD1. The ends lost 3 bases at V and 6 bases at J; junction bases unmatched: 9. The CDR3 is 16 residues long. Germline V gene data show CDR1 as MGHRA and CDR2 as YSYEKL. The CDR3, as DNA: TGCGCCAGCAGCCACTATACGGGACAGGCCTCCGGGGAGCTGTTTTTT. Translating gives CASSHYTGQASGELFF.

This chain links TRBV7-3 with TRBJ2-1; 7 bases fit TRBD2. The V and J ends lost 4 bases and 0 bases, in that order; junction bases with no gene match: 6. The CDR3 sequence is 16 residues long. Germline assignment: CDR1 SGHTA and CDR2 FQGTGA. The CDR3 spells CASSSLATSSYNEQFF. DNA for the CDR3: TGTGCCAGCAGCTCACTAGCGACCAGCTCCTACAATGAGCAGTTCTTC.